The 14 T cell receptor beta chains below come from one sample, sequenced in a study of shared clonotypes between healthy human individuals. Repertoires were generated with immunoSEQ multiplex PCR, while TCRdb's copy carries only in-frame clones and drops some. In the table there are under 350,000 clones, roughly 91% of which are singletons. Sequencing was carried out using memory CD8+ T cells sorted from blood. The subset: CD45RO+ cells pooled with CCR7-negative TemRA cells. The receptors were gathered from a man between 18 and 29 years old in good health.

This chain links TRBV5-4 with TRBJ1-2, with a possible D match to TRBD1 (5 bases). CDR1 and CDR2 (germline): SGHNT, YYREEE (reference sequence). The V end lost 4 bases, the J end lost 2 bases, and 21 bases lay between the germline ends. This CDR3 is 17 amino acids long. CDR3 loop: CASSTGTQGWGNYGYTF. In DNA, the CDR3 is TGTGCCAGCAGCACTGGGACCCAGGGTTGGGGGAACTATGGCTACACCTTC.

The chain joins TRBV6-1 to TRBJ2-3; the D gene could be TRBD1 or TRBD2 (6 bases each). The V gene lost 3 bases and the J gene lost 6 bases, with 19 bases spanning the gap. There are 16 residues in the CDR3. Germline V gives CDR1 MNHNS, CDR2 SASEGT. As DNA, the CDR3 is TGTGCCAGCAGTGACGAGGTGTCAGGGGAGGAGGATACGCAGTATTTT. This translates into CASSDEVSGEEDTQYF.

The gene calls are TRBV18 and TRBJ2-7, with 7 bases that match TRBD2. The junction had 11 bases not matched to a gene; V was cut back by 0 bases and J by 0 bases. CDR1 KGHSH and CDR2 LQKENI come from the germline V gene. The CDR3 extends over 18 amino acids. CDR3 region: CASSPPASGRPSSYEQYF. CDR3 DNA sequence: TGTGCCAGCTCACCACCTGCTAGCGGAAGACCCAGCTCCTACGAGCAGTACTTC.

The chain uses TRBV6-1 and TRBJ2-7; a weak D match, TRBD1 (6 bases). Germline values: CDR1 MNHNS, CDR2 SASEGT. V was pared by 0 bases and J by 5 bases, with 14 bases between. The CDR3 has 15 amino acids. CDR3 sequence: CASSEAQGPIHEQYF. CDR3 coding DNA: TGTGCCAGCAGTGAAGCACAGGGCCCGATCCACGAGCAGTACTTC.

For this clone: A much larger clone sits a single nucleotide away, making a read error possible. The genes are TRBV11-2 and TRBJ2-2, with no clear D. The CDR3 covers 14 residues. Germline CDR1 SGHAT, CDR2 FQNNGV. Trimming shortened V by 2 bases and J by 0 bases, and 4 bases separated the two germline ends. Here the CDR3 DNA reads TGTGCCAGCAGCTTACTATCGAACACCGGGGAGCTGTTTTTT. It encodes CASSLLSNTGELFF. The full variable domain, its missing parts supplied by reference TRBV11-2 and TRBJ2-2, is EAGVAQSPRYKIIEKRQSVAFWCNPISGHATLYWYQQILGQGPKLLIQFQNNGVVDDSQLPKDRFSAERLKGVDSTLKIQPAKLEDSAVYLCASSLLSNTGELFFGEGSRLTVL.

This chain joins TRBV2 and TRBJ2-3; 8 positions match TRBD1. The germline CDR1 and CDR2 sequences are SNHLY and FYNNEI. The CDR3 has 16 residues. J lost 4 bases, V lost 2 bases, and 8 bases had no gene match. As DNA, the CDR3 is TGTGCCAGCAGTGAAAGACAGGGGATAGACGCAGATACGCAGTATTTT. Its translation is CASSERQGIDADTQYF. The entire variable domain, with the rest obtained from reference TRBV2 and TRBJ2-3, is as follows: EPEVTQTPSHQVTQMGQEVILRCVPISNHLYFYWYRQILGQKVEFLVSFYNNEISEKSEIFDDQFSVERPDGSNFTLKIRSTKLEDSAMYFCASSERQGIDADTQYFGPGTRLTVL.

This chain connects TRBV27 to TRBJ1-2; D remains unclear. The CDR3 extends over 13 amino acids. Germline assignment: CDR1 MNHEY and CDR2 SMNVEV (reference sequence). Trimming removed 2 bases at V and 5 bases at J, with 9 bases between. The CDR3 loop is CASSLSLEYGYTF. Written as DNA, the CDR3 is TGTGCCAGCAGTTTAAGTTTGGAGTATGGCTACACCTTC.

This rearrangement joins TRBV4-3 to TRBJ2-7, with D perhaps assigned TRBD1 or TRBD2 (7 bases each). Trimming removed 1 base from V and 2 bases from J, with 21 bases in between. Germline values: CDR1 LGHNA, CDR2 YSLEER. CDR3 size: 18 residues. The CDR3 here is CASSQGLASEGATYEQYF. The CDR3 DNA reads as TGCGCCAGCAGCCAAGGACTAGCAAGCGAGGGGGCGACCTACGAGCAGTACTTC.

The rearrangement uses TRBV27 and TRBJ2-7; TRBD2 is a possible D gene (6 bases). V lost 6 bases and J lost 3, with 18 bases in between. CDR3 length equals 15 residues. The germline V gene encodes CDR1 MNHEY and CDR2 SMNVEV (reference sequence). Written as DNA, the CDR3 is TGTGCCAGCAGAATCCTAGCAAACGGGGGCTACGAGCAGTACTTC. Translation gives CASRILANGGYEQYF.

CDR3 protein: CASSQDYGSPEADTQYF. CDR3 bases: TGCGCCAGCAGCCAAGATTACGGCTCCCCGGAGGCAGATACGCAGTATTTT. This chain links TRBV4-1 with TRBJ2-3, with a tentative D call TRBD2 (5 bases). The germline V gene has CDR1 MGHRA and CDR2 YSYEKL. The V and J ends lost 0 bases and 4 bases respectively, with 17 bases between them. CDR3 length: 17 amino acids.

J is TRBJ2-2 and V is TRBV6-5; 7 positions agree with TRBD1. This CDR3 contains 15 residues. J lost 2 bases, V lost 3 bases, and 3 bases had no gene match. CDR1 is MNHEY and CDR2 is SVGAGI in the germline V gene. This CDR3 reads CASSYGQVNTGELFF. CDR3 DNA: TGTGCCAGCAGTTATGGACAGGTCAACACCGGGGAGCTGTTTTTT.

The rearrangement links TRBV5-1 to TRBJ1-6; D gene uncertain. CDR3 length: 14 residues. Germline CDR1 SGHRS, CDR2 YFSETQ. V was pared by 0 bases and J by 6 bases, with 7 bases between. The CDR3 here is CASSLAWINSPLHF. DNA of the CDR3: TGCGCCAGCAGCTTGGCCTGGATTAATTCACCCCTCCACTTT.

The CDR3 is CASSLGSGRPGELFF. In DNA form, the CDR3 reads TGTGCCAGCAGCTTAGGTAGCGGAAGGCCCGGGGAGCTGTTTTTT. The chain recombines TRBV7-6 with TRBJ2-2; the D gene is possibly TRBD2 (6 bases). V lost 1 base and J 6 bases, leaving 12 bases between the germline ends. There are 15 residues in the CDR3. Germline CDR1 and CDR2: SGHVS and FNYEAQ. Complete variable domain (other parts from reference TRBV7-6 and TRBJ2-2): GAGVSQSPRYKVTKRGQDVALRCDPISGHVSLYWYRQALGQGPEFLTYFNYEAQQDKSGLPNDRFSAERPEGSISTLTIQRTEQRDSAMYRCASSLGSGRPGELFFGEGSRLTVL.

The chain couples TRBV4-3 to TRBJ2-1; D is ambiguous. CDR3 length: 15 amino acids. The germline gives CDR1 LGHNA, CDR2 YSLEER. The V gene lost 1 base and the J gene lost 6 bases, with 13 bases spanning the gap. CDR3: CASSQGKSPRNEQFF. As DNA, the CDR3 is TGCGCCAGCAGCCAAGGCAAATCACCGCGCAATGAGCAGTTCTTC.